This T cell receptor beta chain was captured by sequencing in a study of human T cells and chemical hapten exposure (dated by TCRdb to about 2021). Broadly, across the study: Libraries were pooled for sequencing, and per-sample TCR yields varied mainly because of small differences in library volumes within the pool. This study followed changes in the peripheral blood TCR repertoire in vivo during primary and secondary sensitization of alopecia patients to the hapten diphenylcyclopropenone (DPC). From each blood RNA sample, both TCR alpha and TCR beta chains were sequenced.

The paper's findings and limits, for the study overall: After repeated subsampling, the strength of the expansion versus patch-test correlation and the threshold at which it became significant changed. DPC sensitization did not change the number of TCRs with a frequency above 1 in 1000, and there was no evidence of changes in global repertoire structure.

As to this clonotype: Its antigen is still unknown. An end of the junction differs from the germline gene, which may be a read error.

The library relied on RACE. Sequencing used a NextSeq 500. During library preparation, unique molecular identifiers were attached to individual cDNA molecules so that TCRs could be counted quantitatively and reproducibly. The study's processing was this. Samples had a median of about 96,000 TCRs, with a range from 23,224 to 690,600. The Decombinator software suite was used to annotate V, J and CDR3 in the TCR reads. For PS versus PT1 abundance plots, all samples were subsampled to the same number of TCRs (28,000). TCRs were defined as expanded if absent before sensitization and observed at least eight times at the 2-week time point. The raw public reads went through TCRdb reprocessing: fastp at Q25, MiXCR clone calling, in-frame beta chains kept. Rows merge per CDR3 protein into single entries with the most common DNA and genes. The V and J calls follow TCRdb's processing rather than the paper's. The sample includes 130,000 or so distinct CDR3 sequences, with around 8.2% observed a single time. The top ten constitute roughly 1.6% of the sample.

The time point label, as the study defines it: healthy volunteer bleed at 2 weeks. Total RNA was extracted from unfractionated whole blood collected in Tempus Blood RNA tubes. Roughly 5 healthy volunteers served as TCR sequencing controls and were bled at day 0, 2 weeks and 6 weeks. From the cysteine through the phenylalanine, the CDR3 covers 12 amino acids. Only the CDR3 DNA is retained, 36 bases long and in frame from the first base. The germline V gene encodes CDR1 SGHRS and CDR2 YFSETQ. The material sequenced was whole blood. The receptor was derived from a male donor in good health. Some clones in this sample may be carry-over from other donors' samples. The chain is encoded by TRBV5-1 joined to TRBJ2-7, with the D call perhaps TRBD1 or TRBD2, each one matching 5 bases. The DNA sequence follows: TGCGCCGGCAGCCAGGGAGCCTACGAGCAGTACTTC. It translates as CAGSQGAYEQYF.